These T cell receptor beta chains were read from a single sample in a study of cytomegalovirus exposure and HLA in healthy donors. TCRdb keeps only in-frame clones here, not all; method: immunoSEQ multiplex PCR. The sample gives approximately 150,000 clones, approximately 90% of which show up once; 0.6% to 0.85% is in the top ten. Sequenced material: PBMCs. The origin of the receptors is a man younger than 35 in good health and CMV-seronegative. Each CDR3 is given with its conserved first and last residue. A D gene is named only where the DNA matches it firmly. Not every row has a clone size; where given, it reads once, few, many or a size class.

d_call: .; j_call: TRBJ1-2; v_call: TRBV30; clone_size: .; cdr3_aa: CAWSVTGWNGYTF; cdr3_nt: TGTGCCTGGAGTGTAACAGGGTGGAACGGCTACACCTTC
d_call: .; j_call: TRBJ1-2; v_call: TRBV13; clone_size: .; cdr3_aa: CASSFGRDYGYTF; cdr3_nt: TGTGCCAGCAGCTTTGGCAGGGACTATGGCTACACCTTC
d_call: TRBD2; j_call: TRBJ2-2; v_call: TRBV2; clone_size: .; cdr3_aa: CASKGTSGVPGELFF; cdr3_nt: TGTGCCAGCAAAGGGACTAGCGGAGTCCCCGGGGAGCTGTTTTTT
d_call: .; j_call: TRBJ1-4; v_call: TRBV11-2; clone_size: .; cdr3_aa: CASSSPGSEKLFF; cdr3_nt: TGTGCCAGCAGCTCCCCCGGTAGTGAAAAACTGTTTTTT
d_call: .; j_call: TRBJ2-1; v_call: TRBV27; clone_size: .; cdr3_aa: CASSFPGGGFNEQFF; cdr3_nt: TGTGCCAGCAGTTTCCCAGGGGGAGGATTCAATGAGCAGTTCTTC
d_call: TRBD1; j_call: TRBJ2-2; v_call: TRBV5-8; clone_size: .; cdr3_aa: CASSLGTGIAGELFF; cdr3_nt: TGTGCCAGCAGCTTGGGGACAGGGATAGCCGGGGAGCTGTTTTTT
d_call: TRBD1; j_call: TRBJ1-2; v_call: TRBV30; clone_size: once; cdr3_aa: CAWDRASGYTF; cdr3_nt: TGTGCCTGGGACAGGGCCAGTGGCTACACCTTC
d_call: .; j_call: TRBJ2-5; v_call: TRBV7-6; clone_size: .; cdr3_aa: CASSLGMRPERETQYF; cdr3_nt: TGTGCCAGCAGCTTAGGGATGCGGCCGGAAAGGGAGACCCAGTACTTC
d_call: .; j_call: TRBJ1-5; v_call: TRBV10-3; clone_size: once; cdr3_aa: CAISTGNQPQHF; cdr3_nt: TGTGCCATCAGTACGGGGAATCAGCCCCAGCATTTT
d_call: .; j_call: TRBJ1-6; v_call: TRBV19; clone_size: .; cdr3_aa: CASRKTGSSYNSPLHF; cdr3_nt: TGTGCCAGTAGGAAAACAGGAAGCTCCTATAATTCACCCCTCCACTTT
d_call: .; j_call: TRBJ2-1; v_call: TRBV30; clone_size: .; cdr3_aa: CAWTRGLRTLMFF; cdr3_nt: TGTGCCTGGACCAGGGGACTAAGAACTCTAATGTTCTTC
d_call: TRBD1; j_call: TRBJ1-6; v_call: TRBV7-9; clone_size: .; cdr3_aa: CASREGAGNNSPLHF; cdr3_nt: TGTGCCAGCAGGGAGGGGGCAGGGAATAATTCACCCCTCCACTTT
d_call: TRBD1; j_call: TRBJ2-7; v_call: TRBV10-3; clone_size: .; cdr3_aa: CAISERDRLGEQYF; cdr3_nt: TGTGCCATCAGTGAGCGGGACAGGTTGGGCGAGCAGTACTTC
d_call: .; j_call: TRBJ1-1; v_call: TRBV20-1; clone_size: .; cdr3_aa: CSARMNTEAFF; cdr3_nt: TGCAGTGCGAGGATGAACACTGAAGCTTTCTTT
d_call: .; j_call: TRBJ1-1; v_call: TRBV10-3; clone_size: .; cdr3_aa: CAISELRQLNTEAFF; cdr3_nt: TGTGCCATCAGTGAGTTGAGACAGTTGAACACTGAAGCTTTCTTT
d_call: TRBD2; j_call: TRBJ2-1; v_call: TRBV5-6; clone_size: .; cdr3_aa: CASSLRLAGGPRSYNEQFF; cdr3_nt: TGTGCCAGCAGCCTCAGACTAGCGGGAGGGCCTAGATCCTACAATGAGCAGTTCTTC
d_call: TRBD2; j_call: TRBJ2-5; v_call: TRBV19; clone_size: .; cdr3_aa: CASSIGTSVRETQYF; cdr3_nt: TGTGCCAGTAGTATAGGGACTAGCGTCCGGGAGACCCAGTACTTC
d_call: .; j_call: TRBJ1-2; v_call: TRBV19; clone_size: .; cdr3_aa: CASSPQGNYGYTF; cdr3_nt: TGTGCCAGCAGTCCTCAGGGGAACTATGGCTACACCTTC
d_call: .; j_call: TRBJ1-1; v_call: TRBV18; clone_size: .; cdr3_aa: CARAGTTEAFF; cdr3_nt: TGTGCCAGGGCGGGAACGACTGAAGCTTTCTTT
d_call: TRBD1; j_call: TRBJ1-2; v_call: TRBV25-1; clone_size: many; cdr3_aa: CASKTGPDNYGYTF; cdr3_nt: TGTGCCAGCAAGACAGGGCCGGACAACTATGGCTACACCTTC
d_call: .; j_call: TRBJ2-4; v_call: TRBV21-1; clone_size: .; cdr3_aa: CASSKQGLAKNIQYF; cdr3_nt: TGTGCCAGCAGCAAACAGGGATTAGCCAAAAACATTCAGTACTTC
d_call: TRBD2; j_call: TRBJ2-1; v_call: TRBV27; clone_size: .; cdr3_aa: CASSRTSGYNEQFF; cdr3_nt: TGTGCCAGCAGTCGGACTAGCGGCTACAATGAGCAGTTCTTC
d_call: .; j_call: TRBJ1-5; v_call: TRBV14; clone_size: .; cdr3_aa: CASSLRGNQPQHF; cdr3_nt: TGTGCCAGCAGCCTGAGGGGCAATCAGCCCCAGCATTTT
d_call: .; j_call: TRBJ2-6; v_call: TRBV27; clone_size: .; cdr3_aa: CATQSRYPGLGANVLTF; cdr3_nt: TGTGCCACCCAATCTAGGTACCCGGGGTTAGGGGCCAACGTCCTGACTTTC
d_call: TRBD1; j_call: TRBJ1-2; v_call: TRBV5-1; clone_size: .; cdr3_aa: CASSLGGTGTYGYTF; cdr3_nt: TGCGCCAGCAGCTTGGGAGGGACAGGGACCTATGGCTACACCTTC
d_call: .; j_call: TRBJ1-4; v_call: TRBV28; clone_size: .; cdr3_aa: CASSVTERKLFF; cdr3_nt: TGTGCCAGCAGTGTAACAGAGAGAAAACTGTTTTTT
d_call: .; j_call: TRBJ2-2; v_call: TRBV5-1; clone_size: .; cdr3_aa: CASSLVRGNTGELFF; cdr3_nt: TGCGCCAGCAGCTTGGTCAGAGGGAACACCGGGGAGCTGTTTTTT
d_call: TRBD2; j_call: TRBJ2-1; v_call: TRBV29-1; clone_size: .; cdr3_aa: CSVGPGPGGYNEQFF; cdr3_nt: TGCAGCGTCGGCCCGGGGCCGGGAGGGTACAATGAGCAGTTCTTC
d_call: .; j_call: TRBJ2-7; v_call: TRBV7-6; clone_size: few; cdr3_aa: CASSIIRGSSYEQYF; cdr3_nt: TGTGCCAGCAGCATAATAAGGGGGAGCTCCTACGAGCAGTACTTC
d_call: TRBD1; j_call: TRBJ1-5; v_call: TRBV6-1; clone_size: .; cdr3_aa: CASSFDRGPNQPQHF; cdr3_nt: TGTGCCAGCAGTTTTGACAGGGGGCCCAATCAGCCCCAGCATTTT
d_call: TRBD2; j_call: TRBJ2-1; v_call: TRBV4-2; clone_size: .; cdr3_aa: CASRHELAGSYNEQFF; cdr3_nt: TGTGCCAGCAGACACGAACTAGCGGGATCCTACAATGAGCAGTTCTTC
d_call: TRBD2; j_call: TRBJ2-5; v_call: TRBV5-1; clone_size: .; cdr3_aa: CASKPLAGPQETQYF; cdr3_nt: TGCGCCAGCAAACCACTAGCGGGCCCCCAAGAGACCCAGTACTTC
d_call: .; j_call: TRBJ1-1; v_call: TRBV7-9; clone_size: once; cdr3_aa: CARSPERLNLNTEAFF; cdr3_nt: TGTGCCAGATCACCGGAGAGATTGAATTTGAACACTGAAGCTTTCTTT
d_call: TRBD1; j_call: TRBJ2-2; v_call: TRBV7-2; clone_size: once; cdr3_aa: CASSSGQNWGNTGELFF; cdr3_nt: TGTGCCAGCAGCTCGGGACAGAATTGGGGGAACACCGGGGAGCTGTTTTTT
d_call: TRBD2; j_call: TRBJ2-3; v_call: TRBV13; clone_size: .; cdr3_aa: CASSSETSGRADSTDTQYF; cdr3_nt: TGTGCCAGCAGCTCCGAAACTAGCGGGAGGGCTGATAGCACAGATACGCAGTATTTT
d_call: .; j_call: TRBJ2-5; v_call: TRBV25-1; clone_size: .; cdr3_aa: CASSESRAPFQETQYF; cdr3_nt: TGTGCCAGCAGTGAATCCAGGGCGCCATTCCAAGAGACCCAGTACTTC
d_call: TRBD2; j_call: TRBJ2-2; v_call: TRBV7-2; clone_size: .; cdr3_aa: CASSSSGNTGELFF; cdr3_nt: TGTGCCAGCAGCTCTAGCGGGAACACCGGGGAGCTGTTTTTT
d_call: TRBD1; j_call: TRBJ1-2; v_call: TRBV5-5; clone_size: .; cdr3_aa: CASSPQGADYGYTF; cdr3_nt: TGTGCCAGCAGCCCGCAGGGGGCGGACTATGGCTACACCTTC
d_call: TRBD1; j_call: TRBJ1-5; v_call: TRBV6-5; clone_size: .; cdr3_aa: CASRPQTGFQPQHF; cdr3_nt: TGTGCCAGCAGACCCCAGACAGGGTTCCAGCCCCAGCATTTT
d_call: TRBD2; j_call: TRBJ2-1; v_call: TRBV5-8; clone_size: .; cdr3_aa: CASSSGQLARSSYNEQFF; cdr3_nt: TGTGCCAGCAGCTCCGGTCAACTAGCGCGAAGCTCCTACAATGAGCAGTTCTTC
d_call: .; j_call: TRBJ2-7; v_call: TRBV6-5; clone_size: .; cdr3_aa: CASRRDSYEQYF; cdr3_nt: TGTGCCAGCAGGCGCGACAGTTACGAGCAGTACTTC
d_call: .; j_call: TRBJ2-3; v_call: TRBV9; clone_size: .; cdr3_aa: CASSVEAGEWDTQYF; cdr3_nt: TGTGCCAGCAGCGTAGAGGCAGGGGAATGGGATACGCAGTATTTT
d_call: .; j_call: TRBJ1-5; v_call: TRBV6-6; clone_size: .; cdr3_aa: CASSPRGGEDQPQHF; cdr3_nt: TGTGCCAGCAGTCCGCGGGGGGGGGAGGATCAGCCCCAGCATTTT
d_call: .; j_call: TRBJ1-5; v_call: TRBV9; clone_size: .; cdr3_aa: CASSGGGTDQPQHF; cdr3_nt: TGTGCCAGCAGCGGGGGAGGGACGGATCAGCCCCAGCATTTT
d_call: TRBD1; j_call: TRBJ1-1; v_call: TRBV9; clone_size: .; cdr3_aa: CASSVDPGGLTEAFF; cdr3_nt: TGTGCCAGCAGCGTAGACCCAGGGGGGCTCACTGAAGCTTTCTTT
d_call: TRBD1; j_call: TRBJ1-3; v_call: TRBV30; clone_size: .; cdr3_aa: CAWSPRTGPGNTIYF; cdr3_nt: TGTGCCTGGAGTCCCCGGACAGGACCGGGAAACACCATATATTTT
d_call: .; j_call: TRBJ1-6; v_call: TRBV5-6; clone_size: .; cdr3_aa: CASSHAGPEGYGYNSPLHF; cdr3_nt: TGTGCCAGCAGCCACGCAGGGCCTGAAGGGTATGGGTATAATTCACCCCTCCACTTT
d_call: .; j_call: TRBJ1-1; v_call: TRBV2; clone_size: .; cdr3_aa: CASSSDSWNTEAFF; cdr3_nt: TGTGCCAGCAGTTCGGACAGTTGGAACACTGAAGCTTTCTTT
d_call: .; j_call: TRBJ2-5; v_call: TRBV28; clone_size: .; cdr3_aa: CASSFSVRDRRGKTQYF; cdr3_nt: TGTGCCAGCAGTTTTTCCGTACGAGACCGCCGGGGGAAGACCCAGTACTTC
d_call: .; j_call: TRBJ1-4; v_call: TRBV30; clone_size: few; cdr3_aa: CAWTRDRGEKLFF; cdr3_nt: TGTGCCTGGACCCGGGATCGAGGCGAAAAACTGTTTTTT
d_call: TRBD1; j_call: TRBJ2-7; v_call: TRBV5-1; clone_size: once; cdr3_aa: CASSHGQGTDYEQYF; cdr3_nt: TGCGCCAGCAGCCATGGACAGGGAACGGACTACGAGCAGTACTTC
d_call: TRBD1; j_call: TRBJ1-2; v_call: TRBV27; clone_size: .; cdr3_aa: CASSARGTGGDNYGYTF; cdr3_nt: TGTGCCAGCAGTGCACGGGGGACAGGGGGCGATAACTATGGCTACACCTTC
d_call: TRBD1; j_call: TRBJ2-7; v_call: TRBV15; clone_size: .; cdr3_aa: CATSRGTVGGSIDEQYF; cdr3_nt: TGTGCCACCAGCAGAGGTACCGTAGGGGGCTCTATCGACGAGCAGTACTTC
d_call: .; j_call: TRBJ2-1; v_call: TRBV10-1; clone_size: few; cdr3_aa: CASSESIDGDNEQFF; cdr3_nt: TGCGCCAGCAGTGAGTCGATTGACGGGGACAATGAGCAGTTCTTC